A selection of T cell receptor beta chains follows, all from one sample in a study of cytomegalovirus exposure and HLA in healthy donors. Some clones are missing from TCRdb's copy, which holds only in-frame ones; the method was immunoSEQ multiplex PCR. This sample's table reports 30,000 to 40,000 clones. The sequencing input was PBMCs. These receptors were collected from a woman aged 40 to 50 in good health and CMV-seropositive. The CDR3 runs from the conserved cysteine through the conserved F or W. Fields, in order: J gene, V gene, CDR3 protein.

J: TRBJ1-1; V: TRBV15; CDR3: CATSREDRGNTEAFF
J: TRBJ2-5; V: TRBV5-1; CDR3: CASSLGLAELQETQYF
J: TRBJ2-1; V: TRBV6-1; CDR3: CASSKGRGTRAEQFF
J: TRBJ2-3; V: TRBV6-5; CDR3: CASSWRDTQYF
J: TRBJ2-7; V: TRBV27; CDR3: CASSRTGTGTYEQYF
J: TRBJ1-1; V: TRBV30; CDR3: CAWKGGNTEAFF
J: TRBJ2-7; V: TRBV19; CDR3: CASTQPGLAAGEQYF
J: TRBJ1-2; V: TRBV5-6; CDR3: CASSLSRAGYTF
J: TRBJ2-7; V: TRBV18; CDR3: CASSPSERDYEQYF
J: TRBJ2-1; V: TRBV9; CDR3: CASDDGSSYNEQFF
J: TRBJ1-2; V: TRBV18; CDR3: CASSPPSTGARGYTF
J: TRBJ2-1; V: TRBV27; CDR3: CAISSSAHNEQFF
J: TRBJ1-1; V: TRBV4-2; CDR3: CASSPGGKEAFF
J: TRBJ1-3; V: TRBV6-5; CDR3: CASSRQGGNTIYF
J: TRBJ1-1; V: TRBV5-1; CDR3: CASSLIGTTEAFF
J: TRBJ2-6; V: TRBV7-3; CDR3: CASSLTVAGGLSGANVLTF
J: TRBJ1-2; V: TRBV18; CDR3: CASSPPPQENNYGYTF
J: TRBJ2-3; V: TRBV5-4; CDR3: CASSYASITDTQYF
J: TRBJ1-2; V: TRBV27; CDR3: CASSKTGVLAAGYTF
J: TRBJ2-2; V: TRBV9; CDR3: CASSTTSGIAGELFF
J: TRBJ2-7; V: TRBV6-6; CDR3: CASSFPTSGSSYEQYF
J: TRBJ1-5; V: TRBV6-6; CDR3: CASSYLKIHINQPQHF
J: TRBJ1-1; V: TRBV30; CDR3: CAGTGGVRTEAFF
J: TRBJ2-2; V: TRBV5-1; CDR3: CASTLNTGELFF
J: TRBJ1-1; V: TRBV5-1; CDR3: CASSPDRATTEAFF
J: TRBJ2-1; V: TRBV27; CDR3: CASSPGLAGLPEQFF
J: TRBJ2-7; V: TRBV7-2; CDR3: CASSWSSYEQYF
J: TRBJ1-4; V: TRBV9; CDR3: CASSNYRQQKLFF
J: TRBJ2-3; V: TRBV5-1; CDR3: CASNPTSGATDTQYF
J: TRBJ2-1; V: TRBV4-3; CDR3: CASSQEGLAGGSQNEQFF
J: TRBJ2-1; V: TRBV5-1; CDR3: CASLPGGGSDNEQFF
J: TRBJ2-7; V: TRBV5-5; CDR3: CASSLEGTAYEQYF
J: TRBJ2-5; V: TRBV6-1; CDR3: CASTLTGQETQYF
J: TRBJ2-1; V: TRBV29-1; CDR3: CSVLPGLAYDNEQFF
J: TRBJ2-3; V: TRBV6-5; CDR3: CASSPLLGTDTQYF
J: TRBJ2-7; V: TRBV4-1; CDR3: CASSQDHTSWEQYF
J: TRBJ1-2; V: TRBV2; CDR3: CASRLRDSSYSNYGYTF
J: TRBJ2-3; V: TRBV5-4; CDR3: CASTQGAGVSTDTQYF
J: TRBJ1-2; V: TRBV18; CDR3: CASSPDRGTAGYTF
J: TRBJ1-2; V: TRBV4-1; CDR3: CASSQDPANYGYTF
J: TRBJ2-2; V: TRBV4-2; CDR3: CASSPGQGTGELFF
J: TRBJ1-4; V: TRBV18; CDR3: CASSERTGGGEKLFF
J: TRBJ1-2; V: TRBV30; CDR3: CAGTRPGTPNYGYTF
J: TRBJ1-2; V: TRBV4-3; CDR3: CASSRGDRAFGYTF
J: TRBJ1-4; V: TRBV7-9; CDR3: CASSLAPGTGDEKLFF
J: TRBJ1-2; V: TRBV4-3; CDR3: CASSQQGRIGYTF
J: TRBJ1-5; V: TRBV2; CDR3: CASSDYRGGNQPQHF